One and the same sample provided the 3 T cell receptor beta chains below, sequenced in a study of Graves' ophthalmopathy and Graves' hyperthyroidism. RNA transcripts were the source from which TCR beta CDR3 regions were amplified. An initial RT-PCR round employing HTBI primers preceded a second-round multiplex PCR. Each CDR3 protein is one row after TCRdb ran MiXCR on the multiplex PCR reads. Of 150,000 to 200,000 distinct CDR3 sequences in the sample, 35% to 45% were seen once. Sequenced: peripheral blood. The source of these receptors is a man aged 25 to 40 with Graves' ophthalmopathy.

The CDR3 DNA is TGTGCCAGCAGCTTTAACAGCCCCCAAGAGACCCAGTACTTC. Translated, it gives CASSFNSPQETQYF. This chain uses TRBV7-8 with TRBJ2-5; no clear D. There are 14 residues in the CDR3. V gave up 3 bases and J gave up 1 base, with 9 bases separating them. Germline V gene data show CDR1 as SGHVS and CDR2 as FQNEAQ.

The V and J genes are TRBV2 and TRBJ1-2; D is unresolved. Germline CDR1 is SNHLY and CDR2 is FYNNEI. This CDR3 has 14 residues. Trimming pared 6 bases from V and 6 bases from J, leaving 17 bases between. This CDR3 reads CASRVSVAVDGYTF. CDR3 nucleotide sequence: TGTGCCAGCAGGGTTTCGGTGGCAGTAGATGGCTACACCTTC.

V usage is TRBV7-9 and J usage is TRBJ1-5; no clear D. Germline V CDR1 and CDR2: SEHNR, FQNEAQ (reference sequence). V was shortened by 5 bases and J by 7 bases, with 15 bases between the two germline ends. The CDR3 is 14 amino acids. The DNA for the CDR3 is TGTGCCAGCAGCCCCATTTGGACCCTCCAGCCCCAGCATTTT. Its translation is CASSPIWTLQPQHF.